Sequencing of this T cell receptor (beta chain) was carried out in a study of metastatic and nonmetastatic thyroid tumors. Study context: Repertoires of blood and of tissue (tumor or nodule) from malignant and benign thyroid patients were compared.

This clone appeared a single time. Ahead of thyroid surgery, no patient had received treatment of any kind. Germline CDR1 reads SGHTA; CDR2 reads FQGNSA. CDR3 length: 14 residues. With V trimmed by 5 bases and J by 9 bases, 11 bases remained unmatched. TCRdb re-called the PCR reads through MiXCR. The sample lists tens of thousands of clones, about a tenth occurring once. Sequencing was performed on blood. The chain couples TRBV7-2 to TRBJ2-7, with 9 bases identical to TRBD2. The receptor was isolated from a female donor with papillary thyroid cancer or a benign thyroid nodule (not recorded which). Some clones in this sample may be carry-over from other donors' samples. The CDR3 DNA is TGTGCCAGCAGCCCAATGACTAGCGGTAAAAGGCAGTACTTC. As protein: CASSPMTSGKRQYF.